This is a list of T cell receptor beta chains from one sample in a study of Ad26.COV2.S vaccination and SARS-CoV-2 variants. Sequencing was performed with immunoSEQ multiplex PCR; in TCRdb, only in-frame clones are kept and a portion is missing. The table records roughly 380,000 clones, 80% to 90% of them present only once. Here the sequenced sample was peripheral blood, taken in a trial of Ad26.COV2.S vaccine versus placebo. Receptors were obtained from a person between 18 and 60 years old who received the Ad26.COV2.S COVID-19 vaccine or a placebo. Each CDR3 is given with its conserved first and last residue. The order of the fields is J gene, clone size, D gene, V gene, CDR3 protein, CDR3 DNA. The D gene is left open where the match is weak. Not every row has a clone size; where given, it reads once, few, many or a size class.

J gene: TRBJ2-2
clone size: NA
D gene: NA
V gene: TRBV10-1
CDR3 protein: CASSENSIGELFF
CDR3 DNA: TGCGCCAGCAGTGAGAATAGCATCGGGGAGCTGTTTTTT

J gene: TRBJ2-3
clone size: NA
D gene: TRBD2
V gene: TRBV7-6
CDR3 protein: CASSRLAGGPRTDTQYF
CDR3 DNA: TGTGCCAGCAGCCGACTAGCGGGGGGGCCGAGGACAGATACGCAGTATTTT

J gene: TRBJ1-2
clone size: NA
D gene: NA
V gene: TRBV18
CDR3 protein: CASSFSRAPYGYTF
CDR3 DNA: TGTGCCAGCTCATTCAGTAGAGCCCCCTATGGCTACACCTTC

J gene: TRBJ1-5
clone size: few
D gene: TRBD1
V gene: TRBV11-2
CDR3 protein: CASSLGDSSYSNQPQHF
CDR3 DNA: TGTGCCAGCAGCCTCGGGGACAGTTCTTATAGCAATCAGCCCCAGCATTTT

J gene: TRBJ2-1
clone size: NA
D gene: NA
V gene: TRBV27
CDR3 protein: CATLRPAPYNEQFF
CDR3 DNA: TGTGCCACCCTTCGTCCGGCTCCATACAATGAGCAGTTCTTC

J gene: TRBJ2-7
clone size: NA
D gene: TRBD2
V gene: TRBV27
CDR3 protein: CASTISGSSAEQYF
CDR3 DNA: TGTGCCAGCACTATTAGCGGGAGCTCGGCCGAGCAGTACTTC

J gene: TRBJ2-7
clone size: NA
D gene: NA
V gene: TRBV2
CDR3 protein: CASRTGFYEQYF
CDR3 DNA: TGTGCCAGCAGGACGGGATTCTACGAGCAGTACTTC

J gene: TRBJ2-2
clone size: NA
D gene: NA
V gene: TRBV29-1
CDR3 protein: CSARSPANTGELFF
CDR3 DNA: TGCAGCGCCCGGTCGCCCGCCAACACCGGGGAGCTGTTTTTT

J gene: TRBJ1-5
clone size: NA
D gene: NA
V gene: TRBV6-5
CDR3 protein: CASRSDRPYQPQHF
CDR3 DNA: TGTGCCAGCAGGTCCGACCGGCCGTATCAGCCCCAGCATTTT

J gene: TRBJ2-7
clone size: NA
D gene: TRBD2
V gene: TRBV4-1
CDR3 protein: CASSQDSGGYEQYF
CDR3 DNA: TGCGCCAGCAGCCAAGATTCGGGGGGCTACGAGCAGTACTTC

J gene: TRBJ1-1
clone size: NA
D gene: TRBD1
V gene: TRBV28
CDR3 protein: CASRTGTGWTEAFF
CDR3 DNA: TGTGCCAGCAGGACCGGGACAGGGTGGACTGAAGCTTTCTTT

J gene: TRBJ1-4
clone size: NA
D gene: TRBD1
V gene: TRBV18
CDR3 protein: CASSPAGGAGVEKLFF
CDR3 DNA: TGTGCCAGCTCACCAGCAGGGGGCGCGGGCGTTGAAAAACTGTTTTTT

J gene: TRBJ2-7
clone size: NA
D gene: NA
V gene: TRBV21-1
CDR3 protein: CASTGSQGAREQYF
CDR3 DNA: TGTGCCAGCACGGGCTCACAGGGGGCGCGGGAGCAGTACTTC

J gene: TRBJ1-2
clone size: NA
D gene: NA
V gene: TRBV6-2/TRBV6-3
CDR3 protein: CASSSFYGYTF
CDR3 DNA: TGTGCCAGCAGTTCGTTCTATGGCTACACCTTC